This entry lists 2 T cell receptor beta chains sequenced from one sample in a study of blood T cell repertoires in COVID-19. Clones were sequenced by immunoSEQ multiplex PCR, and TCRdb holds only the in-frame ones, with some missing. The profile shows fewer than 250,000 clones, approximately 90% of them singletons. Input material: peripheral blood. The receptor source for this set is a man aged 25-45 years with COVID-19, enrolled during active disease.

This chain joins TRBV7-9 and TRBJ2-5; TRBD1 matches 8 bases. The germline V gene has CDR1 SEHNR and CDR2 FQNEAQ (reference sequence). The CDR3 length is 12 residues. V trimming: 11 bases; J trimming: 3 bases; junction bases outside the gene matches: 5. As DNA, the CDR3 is TGTGCCTGGACAGGGATAAAAGAGACCCAGTACTTC. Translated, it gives CAWTGIKETQYF. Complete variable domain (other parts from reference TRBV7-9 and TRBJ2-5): DTGVSQNPRHKITKRGQNVTFRCDPISEHNRLYWYRQTLGQGPEFLTYFQNEAQLEKSRLLSDRFSAERPKGSFSTLEIQRTEQGDSAMYLCAWTGIKETQYFGPGTRLLVL.

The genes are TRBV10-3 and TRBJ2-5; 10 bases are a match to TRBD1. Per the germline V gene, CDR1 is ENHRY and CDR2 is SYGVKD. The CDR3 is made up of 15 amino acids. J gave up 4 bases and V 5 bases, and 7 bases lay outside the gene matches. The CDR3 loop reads CAISLTGGGGETQYF. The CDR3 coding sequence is TGTGCCATCAGTTTGACAGGGGGCGGAGGAGAGACCCAGTACTTC.